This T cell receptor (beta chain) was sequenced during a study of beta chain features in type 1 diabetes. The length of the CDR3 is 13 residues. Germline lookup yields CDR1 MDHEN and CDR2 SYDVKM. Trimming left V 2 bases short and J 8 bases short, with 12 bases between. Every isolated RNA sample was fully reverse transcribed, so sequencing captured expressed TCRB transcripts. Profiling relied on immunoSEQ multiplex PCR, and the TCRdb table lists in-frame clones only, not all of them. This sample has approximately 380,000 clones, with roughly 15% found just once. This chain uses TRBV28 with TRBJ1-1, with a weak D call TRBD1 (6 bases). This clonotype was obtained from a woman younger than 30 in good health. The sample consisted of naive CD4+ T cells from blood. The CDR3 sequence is CASSLGTPNEAFF. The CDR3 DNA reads TGTGCCAGCAGTTTAGGGACACCTAACGAAGCTTTCTTT.